These T cell receptor beta chains were read from a single sample in a study of CD8 T cells in Susac syndrome. TCRdb called the immunoSEQ multiplex PCR reads again in MiXCR, with one record for every CDR3 protein. The sample records roughly 150,000 distinct CDR3 sequences, roughly nine tenths being singletons. The material sequenced was CD4+ T cells from PBMCs. The source of these receptors is a human donor in good health. The conserved cysteine and the conserved F or W are not part of the CDR3 here.

>TRBJ1-1|TRBV4-1
ASSHSYTGVGEAF
>TRBJ2-5|TRBV29-1
SVVVSLGETQY
>TRBJ1-2|TRBV7-9
ASSPREETYGYT
>TRBJ2-2|TRBV4-1
ASSQERRAIGELF
>TRBJ2-5|TRBV24-1
ATSRDRGQETQY
>TRBJ2-3|TRBV4-1
ASSRGLAGGADTQY
>TRBJ2-1|TRBV5-1
ASSLGRDEQF
>TRBJ1-5|TRBV30
AWSGYASNQPQH
>TRBJ2-7|TRBV15
ATSRVPGTGEQY
>TRBJ1-5|TRBV6-1
ASSEIDDQPQH
>TRBJ1-5|TRBV19
ASSIGLSPQH
>TRBJ1-2|TRBV27
ASRGGGRYGYT
>TRBJ1-2|TRBV30
AWSVPQGFNYGYT
>TRBJ1-1|TRBV7-9
ASSSTGGWVEAF
>TRBJ2-5|TRBV5-4
ASSLTVQETQY
>TRBJ1-4|TRBV7-8
ASSLGSATNEKLF
>TRBJ2-1|TRBV5-1
ASSPDSSRYYNEQF
>TRBJ2-7|TRBV5-1
ASRPDRVPYEQY
>TRBJ2-7|TRBV6-6
ASATLAGGNEQY
>TRBJ2-6|TRBV18
ASSAGASGANVLT
>TRBJ1-2|TRBV28
ASSLPGQGINGYT
>TRBJ2-1|TRBV7-9
ASTDPGQFNEQF
>TRBJ2-5|TRBV6-5
ASNDPLEQETQY
>TRBJ2-1|TRBV9
ASSVGTGANEQF
>TRBJ2-1|TRBV4-3
ASSQERGTESRNEQF
>TRBJ1-1|TRBV29-1
SVRQGGAF
>TRBJ2-5|TRBV20-1
SAPTRQGSVGETQY
>TRBJ2-3|TRBV5-6
ASSGQDTQY
>TRBJ1-5|TRBV29-1
SASDSTDFPQH
>TRBJ1-2|TRBV5-1
ASSWGTLDNYGYT
>TRBJ2-1|TRBV19
ASSIGDGRRSSYNEQF
>TRBJ1-2|TRBV18
ASREGVGYT
>TRBJ2-7|TRBV4-2
ASSGTGPYYEQY
>TRBJ1-1|TRBV5-1
ASSWDGPNDTEAF
>TRBJ1-3|TRBV7-2
ASSLASGSGNTIY
>TRBJ1-6|TRBV30
AWRGAGSPLH
>TRBJ2-1|TRBV30
AWSRDHNEQF
>TRBJ2-7|TRBV18
ASSPMEGREQY